The T cell receptor beta chain described here comes from a study of identical twins. TCRdb used MiXCR to reprocess the 5' RACE reads, holding one entry per CDR3 protein. The table records about 700,000 distinct CDR3 sequences, 8.5% to 9% of them present only once. Trimming stripped 1 base from V and 2 bases from J, with 13 bases between. The CDR3 is 16 residues long. Per the germline V gene, CDR1 is SGHDT and CDR2 is YYEEEE. These same data were also listed under a study on yellow fever vaccine responses in identical twins.

The receptor's source is a woman younger than 30 in good health. The chain is built from TRBV5-6 and TRBJ2-4, with D tentatively TRBD1 or TRBD2 (5 bases each). The sample comprised PBMCs. Here the CDR3 DNA reads TGTGCCAGCAGCTTGAGGGACCACGGGACCAAAAACATTCAGTACTTC. This gives the protein CASSLRDHGTKNIQYF.